This T cell receptor (beta chain) was recorded in a study of blood T cell repertoires in COVID-19 (dated by TCRdb to about 2020). Context from the whole study: Samples from collaborators originated in the United States, Italy and Spain and spanned both the acute and convalescent phases of COVID-19. The material from the prospective study consisted of cDNA or gDNA derived from T cells, B-cell-depleted T cells, or PBMCs. A de-identified subject ID, COVID-19 status, age in years and sex were almost always included in the sample metadata. The repertoires were released in a freely available public database meant as a resource for research on the immune response to SARS-CoV-2. Samples were obtained from the ongoing ImmuneRACE study (first 160 participants) and from over 1,000 subjects provided by 6 global collaborators. The dataset comprised deeply sampled blood TCRbeta repertoires from subjects exposed to, actively infected with, or recovered from COVID-19. Where available, HLA class I and class II types were taken from metadata supplied by the sample provider and were not determined by assay-based typing.

On the study overall, not on this receptor specifically: How much clinical and demographic metadata was included differed by source and by participant, and the metadata was provided uncurated.

Whole blood was collected in K2EDTA tubes by collaborating institutions according to the institutions' own protocols. For TCRbeta analysis, collaborator samples were shipped as frozen whole blood, as isolated PBMCs, or as DNA extracted from either sample type. The germline V gene (reference sequence) sets CDR1 to GTSNPN and CDR2 to SVGIG. The CDR3 covers 15 residues, taking in both the cysteine and the phenylalanine. Only the CDR3 part of the read is kept: 45 bases, read in frame from the first base. The junction shows trimming of 0 bases on V and 6 bases on J, and the gene matches do not reach 7 bases of it. Comment on this clone: No antigen is known for it. There are no base qualities to consult, and no much larger clone falls within one base.

TCRbeta CDR3 regions were amplified from genomic DNA using the immunoSEQ Assay, a bias-controlled multiplex PCR. On the authors' methods: Within the assay, amplification of reference gene primers was used to estimate how many nucleated cells each sample contained. To quantify the absolute abundance of each unique TCRbeta CDR3 rearrangement, sequence reads were collapsed and filtered. For each sample, productive Simpson clonality was calculated by taking the square root of Simpson's diversity index across productive rearrangements. TCRdb obtained this table from immuneACCESS and retained in-frame rearrangements with V and J assigned. These tables miss some clones; where compared with another copy, unresolved V genes account for less than half of the shortfall, and the remainder is unexplained. V and J calls and clone size are copied from that table; D and trimming were computed from the DNA. This sample has about 210,000 clones in its table, and 88% of those were observed once. The top ten constitute less than 0.75% of the sample.

This chain joins TRBV30 to TRBJ1-5, with 8 bases in between that match TRBD1. The sample comprised peripheral blood. This TCR was sampled from a man between 40 and 49 years old with acute or convalescent COVID-19. The DNA sequence follows: TGTGCCTGGAGTGTTGGTCAGGGGGCAGGTCAGCCCCAGCATTTT. Its translation is CAWSVGQGAGQPQHF.